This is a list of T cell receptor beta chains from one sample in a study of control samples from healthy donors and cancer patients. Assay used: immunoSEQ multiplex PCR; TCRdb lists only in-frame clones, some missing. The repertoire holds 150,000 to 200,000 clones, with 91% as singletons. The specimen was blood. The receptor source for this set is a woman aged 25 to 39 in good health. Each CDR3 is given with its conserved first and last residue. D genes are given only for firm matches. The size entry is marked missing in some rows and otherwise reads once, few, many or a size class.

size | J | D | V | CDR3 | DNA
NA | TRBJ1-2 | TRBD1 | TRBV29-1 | CSVDDRGLYGYTF | TGCAGCGTTGACGACAGGGGGCTGTATGGCTACACCTTC
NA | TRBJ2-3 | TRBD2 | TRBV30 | CAWSPTSGRARGTQYF | TGTGCCTGGAGCCCAACTAGCGGGAGGGCCCGGGGTACGCAGTATTTT
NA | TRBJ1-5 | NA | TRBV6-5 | CASSRNQPQHF | TGTGCCAGCAGCAGGAATCAGCCCCAGCATTTT
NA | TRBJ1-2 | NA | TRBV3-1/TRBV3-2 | CASSQRSYGYTF | TGTGCCAGCAGCCAACGCAGCTATGGCTACACCTTC
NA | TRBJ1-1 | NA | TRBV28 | CASSPLQGNTEAFF | TGTGCCAGCAGTCCACTTCAGGGGAACACTGAAGCTTTCTTT
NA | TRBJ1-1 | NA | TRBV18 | CASSFNGQNTEAFF | TGTGCCAGCTCATTTAACGGACAGAACACTGAAGCTTTCTTT
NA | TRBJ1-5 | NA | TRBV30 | CAWSADSNQPQHF | TGTGCCTGGAGTGCCGACAGCAATCAGCCCCAGCATTTT
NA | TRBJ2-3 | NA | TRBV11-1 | CASSLAGAADTQYF | TGTGCCAGCAGCTTAGCGGGAGCGGCAGATACGCAGTATTTT
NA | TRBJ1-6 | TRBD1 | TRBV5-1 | CASSLTGANNSPLHF | TGCGCCAGCAGCTTGACAGGGGCAAATAATTCACCCCTCCACTTT
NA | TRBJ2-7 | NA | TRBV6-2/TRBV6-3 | CASSYGGTTYEQYF | TGTGCCAGCAGTTACGGGGGAACCACCTACGAGCAGTACTTC
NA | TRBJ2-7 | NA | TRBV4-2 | CASSQVGGFYEQYF | TGTGCCAGCAGCCAAGTGGGCGGGTTCTACGAGCAGTACTTC
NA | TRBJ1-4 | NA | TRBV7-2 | CASSSDPPTNEKLFF | TGTGCCAGCAGCTCGGACCCTCCAACTAATGAAAAACTGTTTTTT
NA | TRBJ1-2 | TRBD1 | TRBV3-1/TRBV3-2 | CASSHRGDYGYTF | TGTGCCAGCAGCCACAGGGGGGACTATGGCTACACCTTC
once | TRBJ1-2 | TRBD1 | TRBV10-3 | CAISESSGGKSGYTF | TGTGCCATCAGTGAGTCGTCAGGGGGCAAAAGTGGCTACACCTTC
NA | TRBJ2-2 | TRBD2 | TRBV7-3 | CASSLTPGLAGGAGELFF | TGTGCCAGCAGCTTAACGCCGGGACTAGCGGGAGGAGCCGGGGAGCTGTTTTTT
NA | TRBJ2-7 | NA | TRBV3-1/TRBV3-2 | CASTGGLSSYEQYF | TGTGCCAGCACCGGGGGCCTAAGCTCCTACGAGCAGTACTTC
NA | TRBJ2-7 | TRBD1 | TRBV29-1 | CSGGQVYEQYF | TGCAGCGGGGGACAGGTCTACGAGCAGTACTTC
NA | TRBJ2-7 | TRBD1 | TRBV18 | CASSPTGGPYEQYF | TGTGCCAGCTCTCCGACAGGGGGCCCCTACGAGCAGTACTTC
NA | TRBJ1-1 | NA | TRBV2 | CASSEEGRSTEAFF | TGTGCCAGCAGTGAAGAGGGAAGGAGTACTGAAGCTTTCTTT
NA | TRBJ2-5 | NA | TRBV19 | CASSIGPGGETQYF | TGTGCCAGTAGCATCGGGCCGGGTGGAGAGACCCAGTACTTC
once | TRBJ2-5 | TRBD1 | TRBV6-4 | CASSGAGGEETQYF | TGTGCCAGCAGTGGGGCAGGGGGCGAAGAGACCCAGTACTTC
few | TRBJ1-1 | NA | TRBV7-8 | CASRRPNTEAFF | TGTGCCAGCAGACGACCGAACACTGAAGCTTTCTTT
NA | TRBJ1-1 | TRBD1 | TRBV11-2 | CASSPRDRQTEAFF | TGTGCCAGCAGCCCCCGGGACAGGCAAACTGAAGCTTTCTTT
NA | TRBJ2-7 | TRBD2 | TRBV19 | CASSPQRERDEQYF | TGTGCCAGTAGTCCCCAGCGGGAGAGGGACGAGCAGTACTTC
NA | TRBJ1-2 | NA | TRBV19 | CASSNRAEDYGYTF | TGTGCCAGTAGTAACAGGGCAGAGGACTATGGCTACACCTTC
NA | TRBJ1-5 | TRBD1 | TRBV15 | CATSRETGRGQPQHF | TGTGCCACCAGCAGAGAGACAGGGAGAGGGCAGCCCCAGCATTTT
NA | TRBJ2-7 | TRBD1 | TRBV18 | CASSQGAQTYEQYF | TGTGCCAGCTCACAGGGGGCCCAAACCTACGAGCAGTACTTC
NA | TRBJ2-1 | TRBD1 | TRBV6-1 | CASSEAGTGYNEQFF | TGTGCCAGCAGTGAAGCTGGGACAGGGTACAATGAGCAGTTCTTC
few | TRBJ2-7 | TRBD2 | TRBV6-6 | CASTTGTSGRQQYF | TGTGCCAGCACCACCGGGACTAGCGGGAGACAGCAGTACTTC
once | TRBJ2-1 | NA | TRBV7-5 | CARSPPLGGGKNEQFF | TGTGCCAGAAGCCCCCCCCTCGGAGGGGGAAAAAATGAGCAGTTCTTC
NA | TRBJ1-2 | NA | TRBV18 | CASSPPTGLGYTF | TGTGCCAGCTCACCACCGACAGGTCTCGGCTACACCTTC
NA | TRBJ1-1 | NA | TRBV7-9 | CASSLLGGTEAFF | TGTGCCAGCAGCTTACTAGGGGGCACTGAAGCTTTCTTT
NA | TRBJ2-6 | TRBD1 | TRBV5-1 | CASSSDRGPGANVLTF | TGCGCCAGCAGCTCCGACAGGGGGCCTGGGGCCAACGTCCTGACTTTC
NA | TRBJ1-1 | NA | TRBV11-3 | CASSLDASGGANTEAFF | TGTGCCAGCAGCTTAGATGCGAGTGGGGGAGCCAACACTGAAGCTTTCTTT
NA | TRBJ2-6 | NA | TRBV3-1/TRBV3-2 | CASSQVLASGANVLTF | TGTGCCAGCAGCCAAGTCCTGGCCTCTGGGGCCAACGTCCTGACTTTC
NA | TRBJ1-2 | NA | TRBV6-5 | CASSYREGGYGYTF | TGTGCCAGCAGTTACAGGGAAGGAGGCTATGGCTACACCTTC
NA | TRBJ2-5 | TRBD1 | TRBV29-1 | CSVGDRGKTQYF | TGCAGCGTCGGGGACAGGGGCAAGACCCAGTACTTC
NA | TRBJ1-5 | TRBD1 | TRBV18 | CASSPDRVNQPQHF | TGTGCCAGCTCACCCGACAGGGTCAATCAGCCCCAGCATTTT
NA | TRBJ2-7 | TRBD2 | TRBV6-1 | CASSEWAGGPYEQYF | TGTGCCAGCAGTGAATGGGCGGGAGGGCCCTACGAGCAGTACTTC
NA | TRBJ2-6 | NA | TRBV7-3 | CASSPANSGANVLTF | TGTGCCAGCAGCCCCGCTAACTCTGGGGCCAACGTCCTGACTTTC
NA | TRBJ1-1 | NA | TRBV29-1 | CSVAKNTEAFF | TGCAGCGTTGCCAAGAACACTGAAGCTTTCTTT